These 17 T cell receptor beta chains were sequenced from one sample in a study of Graves' ophthalmopathy and Graves' hyperthyroidism. Researchers took RNA transcripts and amplified TCR beta CDR3 regions from them. First-round RT-PCR employed HTBI primers, with a second-round multiplex PCR after it. TCRdb re-called the multiplex PCR reads through MiXCR, storing one row per CDR3 protein. Of about 740,000 distinct CDR3 sequences listed, roughly two fifths are singletons. The source material was peripheral blood. These receptors were obtained from an adult man with Graves' ophthalmopathy.

This clonotype was observed many times. This chain uses TRBV29-1 with TRBJ2-5, with TRBD1 identical over 7 bases. The CDR3 sequence is 12 residues long. Germline values: CDR1 SQVTM, CDR2 ANQGSEA. Losses at the gene ends were 7 bases for V and 4 bases for J; bases not matched to a gene: 6. CDR3 bases: TGCAGCGCTGTAGCAGGGGGAGAGACCCAGTACTTC. The encoded protein is CSAVAGGETQYF.

The sample holds many counts of this clonotype. The V call is TRBV20-1, the J call TRBJ1-6, with D tentatively TRBD1 (5 bases). CDR3 length: 14 amino acids. V was pared by 3 bases and J by 7 bases, with 13 bases between. Germline V gene data show CDR1 as DFQATT and CDR2 as SNEGSKA (reference sequence). CDR3 coding DNA: TGCAGTGCTAGGAGTGGCAGGGCAAATTCACCCCTCCACTTT. Its protein product is CSARSGRANSPLHF.

The chain carries TRBV11-2 and TRBJ2-1, with D possibly TRBD2 on 6 matching bases. Germline assignment: CDR1 SGHAT and CDR2 FQNNGV. V was clipped by 5 bases and J by 0 bases, with 11 bases between them. This CDR3 has 15 residues. The CDR3 nucleotides are TGTGCCAGCAGCAAGGGACTTAACTCCTACAATGAGCAGTTCTTC. Amino acid sequence: CASSKGLNSYNEQFF.

This clonotype was recorded at least ten times. V gene TRBV10-3 combines with J gene TRBJ1-2; D not resolved. CDR1 ENHRY and CDR2 SYGVKD come from the germline V gene. The V and J ends lost 3 bases and 1 base respectively, with 9 bases between them. The CDR3 consists of 14 residues. This chain's CDR3 is CAISDSQNNYGYTF. The CDR3, as DNA: TGTGCCATCAGTGACTCACAAAATAACTATGGCTACACCTTC.

This clonotype has at least ten counts. V usage is TRBV7-9 and J usage is TRBJ1-2; D is unclear. The CDR3 totals 12 residues. The germline V gene encodes CDR1 SEHNR and CDR2 FQNEAQ (reference sequence). The germline V and J ends were trimmed by 7 bases and 7 bases, with 13 bases remaining between them. The CDR3 protein is CASTSTGFGYTF. The CDR3 nucleotides read TGTGCCAGCACCTCGACGGGGTTTGGCTACACCTTC.

The chain is built from TRBV12-3 or TRBV12-4 and TRBJ1-2; 7 nucleotides align to TRBD1. Trimming removed 6 bases from V and 7 bases from J; junction bases left unmatched: 17. The CDR3 covers 16 residues. CDR3 DNA sequence: TGTGCCAGCAGCCAGGACTTTAGACAGGGTGTCTCTGGCTACACCTTC. Translation: CASSQDFRQGVSGYTF.

The chain combines TRBV2 with TRBJ2-7; 10 nucleotides line up with TRBD2. Per germline, CDR1 SNHLY and CDR2 FYNNEI. CDR3 length: 13 amino acids. Trimming took 8 bases from V and 7 from J; bases not matched to a gene: 8. CDR3 loop: CASSLAGDQEQYF. The CDR3 nucleotides are TGTGCCAGCTCCCTAGCGGGGGATCAGGAGCAGTACTTC.

The table lists this clonotype with a few counts. V and J are TRBV25-1 and TRBJ2-6; D possibly corresponds to TRBD1 (5 bases). Trimming took 5 bases from V and 0 from J, leaving 8 bases between them. The CDR3 consists of 15 residues. Per germline, CDR1 MGHDK and CDR2 SYGVNS. This chain's CDR3 is CASSRGYSGANVLTF. CDR3 DNA: TGTGCCAGCAGTAGGGGCTACTCTGGGGCCAACGTCCTGACTTTC.

This clonotype was seen many times. The chain has TRBV10-3 and TRBJ2-5; D is unclear. The germline gives CDR1 ENHRY, CDR2 SYGVKD. CDR3 size: 13 residues. The V end was cut by 6 bases, the J end by 1 base, with 9 bases between. DNA for the CDR3: TGTGCCATCAGCCCAGGACCCCAAGAGACCCAGTACTTC. Residues: CAISPGPQETQYF.

This clonotype has just a few counts. The chain recombines TRBV10-3 with TRBJ2-2, with a tentative D call TRBD1 (6 bases). Germline CDR1 is ENHRY and CDR2 is SYGVKD. CDR3 length: 14 residues. With 10 bases removed from V and 1 base from J, the gap between germline ends came to 13 bases. The CDR3 bases are TGTGCCACCTTGGACAGAAAGAACACCGGGGAGCTGTTTTTT. Protein product: CATLDRKNTGELFF.

This clonotype has more than one count but fewer than ten. The chain uses TRBV19 and TRBJ2-2; TRBD2 matches 11 bases. This CDR3 contains 14 residues. Germline loops: CDR1 LNHDA, CDR2 SQIVND (reference sequence). The V gene end was trimmed by 7 bases and the J gene end by 6 bases; junction bases not matched to a gene: 4. As DNA, the CDR3 is TGTGCCAGTAACCCACTAGCGGGGGCCGGGGAGCTGTTTTTT. Translation gives CASNPLAGAGELFF.

This clonotype was recorded a few times. The chain recombines TRBV19 with TRBJ2-7; maybe TRBD2 (6 bases). Germline CDR1 reads LNHDA; CDR2 reads SQIVND (reference sequence). V was shortened by 4 bases and J by 4 bases, with 17 bases between the two germline ends. The CDR3 contains 15 residues. CDR3 amino acids: CASSNRDGGVYEQYF. In DNA form, the CDR3 reads TGTGCCAGTAGTAACCGGGACGGGGGAGTTTACGAGCAGTACTTC.

Regarding this clonotype: This may stem from a read error, because a much larger clone lies one nucleotide away. The chain carries TRBV5-1 and TRBJ1-5; tentatively, D is TRBD1 (6 bases). The CDR3 contains 15 residues. Germline assignment: CDR1 SGHRS and CDR2 YFSETQ. CDR3 bases: TGCGCCAGCAGCTTGACAGGGAAGAGCAGTCAGCCCCAGCATTTT. It specifies CASSLTGKSSQPQHF.

The chain recombines TRBV25-1 with TRBJ1-2; D not resolved. The CDR3 has 13 residues. V gave up 8 bases and J gave up 8 bases, with 18 bases separating them. The germline V gene encodes CDR1 MGHDK and CDR2 SYGVNS. CDR3 DNA sequence: TGTGCCAGCTCACATCCGTCCGGAGGGGGCTACACCTTC. The encoded protein is CASSHPSGGGYTF.

This clonotype was seen repeatedly, ten times or more. V usage is TRBV2 and J usage is TRBJ1-5, with 9 positions matching TRBD1. Germline values: CDR1 SNHLY, CDR2 FYNNEI. This CDR3 is built from 15 residues. Trimming removed 5 bases from V and 3 bases from J; junction bases left unmatched: 5. The CDR3 loop reads CASSLDRGNNQPQHF. CDR3 in DNA: TGTGCCAGCAGTCTCGACAGGGGGAACAATCAGCCCCAGCATTTT.

This clonotype showed up many times. Here the CDR3 reads CASSPNYSPLHF. CDR3 DNA: TGTGCCAGCAGCCCGAATTATTCACCCCTCCACTTT. This sequence joins TRBV9 and TRBJ1-6, with D uncertain. V lost 4 bases to trimming and J lost 8 bases, with 7 bases between them. Looked up from germline, CDR1 is SGDLS and CDR2 is YYNGEE. This CDR3 has 12 residues.

This clonotype showed up just a few times. At one boundary the junction diverges from the germline segment, which might be a read error. The CDR3 reads CASTRTGAPHQQTQYF. The CDR3 DNA is TGTGCCAGTACCCGGACAGGGGCACCCCACCAACAGACCCAGTACTTC. The gene calls are TRBV19 and TRBJ2-5, with 9 bases matching TRBD1. Germline CDR1 is LNHDA and CDR2 is SQIVND (reference sequence). This CDR3 has 16 residues.